This entry is about one T cell receptor (beta chain). No antigen is known for it. TCRdb reworked the 5' RACE reads into one entry per CDR3 protein, no DNA. This table lists about 260,000 distinct CDR3 sequences. This CDR3 has 14 residues. The germline gives CDR1 MNHNS, CDR2 SASEGT. The sample belongs to a study of T cells expressing NK-cell markers. Study observations and caveats: There were several donors in whom these clonotypes also led the CD3+CD56-NKG2C+ fraction.

Material for sequencing was blood T cells: a sorted CD56 or NKG2C T cell subset, CD4+ or CD8+ T cells, or bulk PBMC T cells (not recorded which). This chain connects TRBV6-1 to TRBJ1-1. The TCR sequence derives from a man between 18 and 35 years old in good health. The CDR3 protein is CASSERIERTEAFF.